A single sample is the source of the 11 T cell receptor beta chains below, sequenced in a study of blood T cells in healthy people across ages. Primed by a sample-barcoded 5' primer and a J-beta primer mix, a second PCR proceeded for about 6 to 12 cycles. TCRdb re-called the 5' RACE reads through MiXCR, storing one row per CDR3 protein. The sample shows hundreds of thousands of distinct CDR3 sequences, around 45% of them seen only once. Source material: blood. Every receptor here comes from a man between 60 and 75 years old in good health.

The chain is built from TRBV20-1 and TRBJ2-1, with 8 bases lining up with TRBD1. This CDR3 is 14 amino acids long. V was clipped by 1 base and J by 6 bases; unmatched bases: 5. Germline V gene sequence: CDR1 DFQATT, CDR2 SNEGSKA (reference sequence). The CDR3 reads CSARVGTGGNEQFF. The DNA for the CDR3 is TGCAGTGCTAGAGTTGGCACAGGGGGCAATGAGCAGTTCTTC.

This clonotype has just a few counts. The chain couples TRBV14 to TRBJ1-2, with 9 nucleotides matching TRBD1. The CDR3 covers 14 residues. With 4 bases clipped from V and 3 bases from J, the junction kept 3 bases outside the gene matches. Germline CDR1 SGHDN, CDR2 FVKESK. CDR3 coding DNA: TGTGCCAGCAGCCGACGGACAGGGGACTATGGCTACACCTTC. The encoded protein is CASSRRTGDYGYTF.

This clonotype has a count of ten or more. The chain employs TRBV29-1 and TRBJ2-1, with D perhaps TRBD1 or TRBD2 (5 bases each). The V end lost 4 bases, the J end lost 5 bases, and 18 bases lay between the germline ends. The germline CDR1 and CDR2 sequences are SQVTM and ANQGSEA. This CDR3 has 15 amino acids. The CDR3 sequence is CSVGGGQGTNNEQFF. CDR3 DNA: TGCAGCGTTGGTGGCGGGCAGGGTACCAACAATGAGCAGTTCTTC.

CDR3 protein: CASSYSIGAQDTQYF. In DNA form, the CDR3 reads TGTGCCAGCAGTTACTCGATCGGGGCCCAAGATACGCAGTATTTT. The rearrangement links TRBV6-5 to TRBJ2-3; D might be TRBD1 or TRBD2, each matching 5 bases. Germline CDR1 is MNHEY and CDR2 is SVGAGI. V was shortened by 0 bases and J by 5 bases, with 12 bases between the two germline ends. The CDR3 sequence is 15 residues long.

The table lists this clonotype with a few counts. The rearrangement links TRBV7-2 to TRBJ1-2; TRBD1 might be the D (5 bases). Trimming took 6 bases from V and 6 from J, leaving 8 bases between them. Germline-derived CDR1 and CDR2 are SGHTA and FQGNSA. The CDR3 consists of 11 residues. CDR3: CASRGGNGYTF. As DNA, the CDR3 is TGTGCCAGCAGGGGGGGTAATGGCTACACCTTC.

The rearrangement links TRBV10-3 to TRBJ2-3; 11 bases match TRBD2. Germline CDR1 ENHRY, CDR2 SYGVKD. With 5 bases clipped from V and 5 bases from J, the junction kept 6 bases outside the gene matches. The CDR3 runs 15 residues. The CDR3 nucleotides are TGTGCCATCAGTCCGACTAGCGGGGATGGAGATACGCAGTATTTT. Amino acids: CAISPTSGDGDTQYF.

This clonotype was counted only a few times. The chain carries TRBV5-6 and TRBJ2-5, with D perhaps matching TRBD2 (6 bases). CDR3 length: 15 amino acids. Trimming removed 1 base at V and 11 bases at J, with 21 bases between. Germline lookup yields CDR1 SGHDT and CDR2 YYEEEE. CDR3 protein: CASSLWGVSMGEQYF. CDR3 bases: TGTGCCAGCAGCTTGTGGGGGGTCTCTATGGGAGAGCAGTACTTC.

This clonotype was detected only a few times. CDR3 region: CSGRVGLKNYNEQFF. CDR3 coding DNA: TGCAGCGGGAGGGTCGGGCTAAAAAACTACAATGAGCAGTTCTTC. The chain couples TRBV29-1 to TRBJ2-1; a weak D match, TRBD2 (6 bases). Germline assignment: CDR1 SQVTM and CDR2 ANQGSEA. V dropped 7 bases and J dropped 3 bases, with 19 bases sitting between them. This CDR3 is built from 15 residues.

This clonotype was seen repeatedly, ten times or more. V is TRBV4-3 and J is TRBJ2-4; D not resolved. This CDR3 contains 13 residues. Germline V gene sequence: CDR1 LGHNA, CDR2 YSLEER. Trimming removed 2 bases from V and 7 bases from J, with 9 bases in between. CDR3 loop: CASSQHTDNIQYF. CDR3 nucleotides: TGCGCCAGCAGCCAACATACAGACAACATTCAGTACTTC.

Concerning this clonotype itself: Compared with germline, one end of the junction differs, possibly owing to a read error. J is TRBJ1-2 and V is TRBV6-1, with D possibly being TRBD1 (5 bases). This CDR3 has 16 residues. In germline, CDR1 is MNHNS, CDR2 SASEGT. Here the CDR3 reads CAGSETDGAGFFGYTF. CDR3 DNA sequence: TGTGCCGGCAGTGAAACCGACGGCGCAGGGTTTTTTGGCTACACCTTC.

The chain uses TRBV6-2 or TRBV6-3 and TRBJ2-5, with 10 bases lining up with TRBD1. The last part of the DNA fits TRBJ2-7 better; the J call may be wrong. Per germline, CDR1 MNHEY and CDR2 SVGEGT. The CDR3 spans 12 residues. CDR3 coding DNA: TGTGCAACTTGGGACAGGGGTTACGAGCAGTACTTC. As protein: CATWDRGYEQYF.